A single TCR beta chain is shown here with its context. Its antigen is still unknown. CDR3 length: 15 amino acids. The V and J ends lost 1 base and 5 bases respectively, with 12 bases between them. Looked up from germline, CDR1 is SGHVS and CDR2 is FQNEAQ. This table comes from immunoSEQ multiplex PCR, and its TCRdb copy is limited to in-frame clones, with some not included. The sample contains 150,000 to 180,000 clones, under 95% of which appear only once. These data belong to a study of T cell responses to AZD1222 COVID-19 vaccine. Broader study findings: Donors, mostly white British, included more females; clonal diversity was possibly underestimated.

The rearrangement uses TRBV7-8 and TRBJ2-4; D uncertain. The receptor was derived from an adult in good health. The sample was peripheral blood, taken on day 0 of AZD1222 vaccination. CDR3: CASSLVRSPQNIQYF. The CDR3 nucleotides read TGTGCCAGCAGCTTAGTAAGGAGTCCCCAAAACATTCAGTACTTC. The full variable domain, with the rest looked up from reference TRBV7-8 and TRBJ2-4, is GAGVSQSPRYKVAKRGQDVALRCDPISGHVSLFWYQQALGQGPEFLTYFQNEAQLDKSGLPSDRFFAERPEGSVSTLKIQRTQQEDSAVYLCASSLVRSPQNIQYFGAGTRLSVL.